These 9 T cell receptor beta chains originate from one sample sequenced in a study of identical twins. TCRdb passed the 5' RACE reads through MiXCR, listing each CDR3 protein once. The sample has about 260,000 distinct CDR3 sequences; 5.5% to 7% are singletons. The same data also contributed to another study, on yellow fever vaccine responses in identical twins.

Sequenced input: memory (CD45RO+) T cells sorted from blood. These receptors all come from a woman aged 18 to 35 in good health.

This clonotype was counted at least ten times. The chain employs TRBV24-1 and TRBJ2-7, with D perhaps TRBD2 (6 bases). Looked up from germline, CDR1 is KGHDR and CDR2 is SFDVKD. The V and J ends lost 1 base and 3 bases respectively, with 15 bases between them. The CDR3 is 16 residues long. Here the CDR3 reads CATSDFGLSGVYEQYF. For the CDR3, the DNA is TGTGCCACCAGTGATTTTGGCCTTAGCGGAGTCTACGAGCAGTACTTC.

The sample holds many counts of this clonotype. This chain joins TRBV24-1 and TRBJ1-2; possible D gene TRBD1, 6 bases. CDR3 length equals 17 residues. Trimming removed 2 bases at V and 2 bases at J, with 17 bases between. CDR1 and CDR2 (germline): KGHDR, SFDVKD. This CDR3 reads CATSDSGGGFRNYGYTF. The CDR3 DNA follows: TGTGCCACCAGTGATTCCGGAGGGGGATTTCGGAACTATGGCTACACCTTC.

This clonotype was found a few times. The chain couples TRBV18 to TRBJ1-5; D call uncertain. V was shortened by 1 base and J by 4 bases, with 8 bases between the two germline ends. The length of the CDR3 is 14 residues. Germline loops: CDR1 KGHSH, CDR2 LQKENI. CDR3 amino acids: CASSPQSGNQPQHF. The CDR3 region has the DNA TGTGCCAGCTCACCACAGTCGGGAAATCAGCCCCAGCATTTT.

This clonotype was seen at least ten times. The chain carries TRBV4-1 and TRBJ2-2, with TRBD2 as a possible D gene (5 bases). This CDR3 contains 16 residues. V lost 0 bases and J lost 0, with 8 bases in between. The germline V gene encodes CDR1 MGHRA and CDR2 YSYEKL. This CDR3 is CASSQEIGTNTGELFF. The CDR3, as DNA: TGCGCCAGCAGCCAAGAGATCGGGACGAACACCGGGGAGCTGTTTTTT.

The V gene is TRBV7-9, the J gene TRBJ2-1, with a possible D match to TRBD2 (6 bases). The CDR3 is made up of 16 amino acids. Germline assignment: CDR1 SEHNR and CDR2 FQNEAQ (reference sequence). V dropped 3 bases and J dropped 0 bases, with 12 bases sitting between them. CDR3: CASSLYGGSSYNEQFF. For the CDR3, the DNA is TGTGCCAGCAGCTTGTACGGGGGAAGCTCCTACAATGAGCAGTTCTTC.

V gene TRBV29-1 combines with J gene TRBJ1-1; the D is unclear. The CDR3 has 12 amino acids. The ends were cut back, 3 bases at V and 10 bases at J, with 15 bases in the middle. Germline CDR1 reads SQVTM; CDR2 reads ANQGSEA. In nucleotides, the CDR3 is TGCAGCGTTGAGGTCCCCCTGAAGCTAGCTTTCTTT. Protein sequence: CSVEVPLKLAFF.

Many counts were recorded for this clonotype. The rearrangement uses TRBV27 and TRBJ1-5; D gene unclear. Germline V gene data show CDR1 as MNHEY and CDR2 as SMNVEV (reference sequence). The CDR3 totals 13 residues. Trimming cost V 4 bases and J 15 bases, with 19 bases left between them. CDR3 nucleotide sequence: TGTGCCAGCAGTTCCGCCTCCCAGCGTGTGTGGCATTTT. Amino acids: CASSSASQRVWHF.

This chain links TRBV5-1 with TRBJ2-6; D gene unclear. Deletions cut 1 base from V and 0 bases from J, with 20 bases between. The CDR3 totals 20 residues. In germline, CDR1 is SGHRS, CDR2 YFSETQ. Here the CDR3 reads CASSLPSEYGPHSGANVLTF. The CDR3 region has the DNA TGCGCCAGCAGCTTGCCCTCCGAGTACGGCCCCCACTCTGGGGCCAACGTCCTGACTTTC.

This clonotype was observed a few times. The gene calls are TRBV10-2 and TRBJ1-4, with a possible D match to TRBD1 (6 bases). The germline gives CDR1 WSHSY, CDR2 SAAADI. V dropped 3 bases and J dropped 6 bases, with 11 bases sitting between them. This CDR3 has 14 residues. CDR3 sequence reads: CASSEGQGYEKLFF. The DNA of the CDR3 is TGCGCCAGCAGTGAAGGGCAGGGGTATGAAAAACTGTTTTTT.